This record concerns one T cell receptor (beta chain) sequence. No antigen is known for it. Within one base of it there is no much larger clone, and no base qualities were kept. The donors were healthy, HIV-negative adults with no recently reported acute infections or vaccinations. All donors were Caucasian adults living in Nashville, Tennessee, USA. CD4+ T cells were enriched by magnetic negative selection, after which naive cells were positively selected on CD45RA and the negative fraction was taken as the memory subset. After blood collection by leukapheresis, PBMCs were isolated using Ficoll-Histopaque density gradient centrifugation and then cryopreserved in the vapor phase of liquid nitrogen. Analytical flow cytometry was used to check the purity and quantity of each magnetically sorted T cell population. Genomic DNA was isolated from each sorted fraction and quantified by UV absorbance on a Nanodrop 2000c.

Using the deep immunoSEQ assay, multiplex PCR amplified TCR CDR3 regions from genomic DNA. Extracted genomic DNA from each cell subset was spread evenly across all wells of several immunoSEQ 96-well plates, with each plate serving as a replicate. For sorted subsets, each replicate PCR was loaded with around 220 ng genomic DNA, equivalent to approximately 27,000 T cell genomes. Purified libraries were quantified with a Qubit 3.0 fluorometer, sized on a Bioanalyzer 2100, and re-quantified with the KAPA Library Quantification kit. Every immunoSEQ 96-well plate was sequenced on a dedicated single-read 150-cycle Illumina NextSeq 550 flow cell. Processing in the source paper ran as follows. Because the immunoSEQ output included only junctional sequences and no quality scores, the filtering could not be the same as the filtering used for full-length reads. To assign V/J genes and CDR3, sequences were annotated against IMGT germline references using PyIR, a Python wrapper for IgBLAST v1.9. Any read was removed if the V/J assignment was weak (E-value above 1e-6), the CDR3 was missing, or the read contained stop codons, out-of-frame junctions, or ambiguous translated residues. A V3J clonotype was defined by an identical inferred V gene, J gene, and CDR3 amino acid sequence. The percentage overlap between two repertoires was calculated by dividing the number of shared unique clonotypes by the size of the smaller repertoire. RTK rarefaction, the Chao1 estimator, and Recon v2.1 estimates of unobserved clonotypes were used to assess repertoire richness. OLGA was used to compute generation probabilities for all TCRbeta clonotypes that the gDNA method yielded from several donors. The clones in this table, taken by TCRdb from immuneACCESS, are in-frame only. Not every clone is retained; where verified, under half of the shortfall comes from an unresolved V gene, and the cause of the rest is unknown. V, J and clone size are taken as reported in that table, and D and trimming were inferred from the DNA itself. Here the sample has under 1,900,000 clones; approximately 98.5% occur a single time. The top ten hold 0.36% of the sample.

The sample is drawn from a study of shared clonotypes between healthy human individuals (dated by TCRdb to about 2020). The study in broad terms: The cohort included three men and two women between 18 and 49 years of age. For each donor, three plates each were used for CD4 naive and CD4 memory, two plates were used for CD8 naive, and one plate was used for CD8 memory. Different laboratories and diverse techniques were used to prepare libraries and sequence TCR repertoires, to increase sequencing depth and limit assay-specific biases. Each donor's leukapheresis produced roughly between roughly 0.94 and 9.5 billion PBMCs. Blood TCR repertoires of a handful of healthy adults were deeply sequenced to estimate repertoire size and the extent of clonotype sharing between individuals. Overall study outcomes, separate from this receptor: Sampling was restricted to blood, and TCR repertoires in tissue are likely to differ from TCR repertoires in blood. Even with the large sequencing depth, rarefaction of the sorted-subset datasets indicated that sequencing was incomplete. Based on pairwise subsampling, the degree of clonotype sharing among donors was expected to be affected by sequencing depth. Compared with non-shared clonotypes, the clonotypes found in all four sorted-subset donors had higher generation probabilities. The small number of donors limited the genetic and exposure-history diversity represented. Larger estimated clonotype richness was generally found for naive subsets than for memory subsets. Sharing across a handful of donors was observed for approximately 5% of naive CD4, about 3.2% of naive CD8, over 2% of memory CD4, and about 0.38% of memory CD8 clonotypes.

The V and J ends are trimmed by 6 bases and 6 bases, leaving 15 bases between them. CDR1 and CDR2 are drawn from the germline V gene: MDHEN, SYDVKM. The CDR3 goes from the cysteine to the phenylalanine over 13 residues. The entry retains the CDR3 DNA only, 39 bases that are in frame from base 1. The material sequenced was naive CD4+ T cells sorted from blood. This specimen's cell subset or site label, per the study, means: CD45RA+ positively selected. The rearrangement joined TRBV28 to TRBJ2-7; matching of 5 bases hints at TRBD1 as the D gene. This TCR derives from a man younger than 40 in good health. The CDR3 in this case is CASSPQGNGEQYF. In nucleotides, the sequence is TGTGCCAGCAGCCCGCAGGGTAACGGCGAGCAGTACTTC.